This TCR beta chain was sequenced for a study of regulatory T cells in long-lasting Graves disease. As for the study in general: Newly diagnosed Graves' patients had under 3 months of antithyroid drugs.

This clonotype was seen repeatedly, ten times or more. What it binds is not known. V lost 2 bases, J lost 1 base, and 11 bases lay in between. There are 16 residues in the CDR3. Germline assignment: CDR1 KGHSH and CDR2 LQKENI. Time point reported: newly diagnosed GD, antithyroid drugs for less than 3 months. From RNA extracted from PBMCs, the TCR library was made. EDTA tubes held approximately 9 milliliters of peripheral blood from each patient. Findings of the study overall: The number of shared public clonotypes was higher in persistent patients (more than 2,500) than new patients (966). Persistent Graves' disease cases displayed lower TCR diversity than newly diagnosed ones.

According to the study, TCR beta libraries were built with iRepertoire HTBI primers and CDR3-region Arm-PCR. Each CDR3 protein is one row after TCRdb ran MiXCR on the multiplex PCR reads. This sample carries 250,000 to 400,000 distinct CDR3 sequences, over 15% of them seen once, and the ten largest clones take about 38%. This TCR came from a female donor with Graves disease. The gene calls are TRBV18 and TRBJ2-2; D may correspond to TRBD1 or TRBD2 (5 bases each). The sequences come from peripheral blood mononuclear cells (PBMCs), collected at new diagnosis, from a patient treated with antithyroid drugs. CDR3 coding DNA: TGTGCCAGCTCACCAGATAGGGGAGAGAACACCGGGGAGCTGTTTTTT. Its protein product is CASSPDRGENTGELFF.